These T cell receptor beta chains were read from a single sample in a study of early T cells in non-severe SARS-CoV-2 infection. TCRdb passed the 5' RACE reads through MiXCR, listing each CDR3 protein once. Here the sample spans tens of thousands of distinct CDR3 sequences, about 16% being singletons. Here the sequenced sample was whole blood, taken at baseline. These receptors were collected from an adult who was a healthcare worker with PCR-confirmed SARS-CoV-2 infection or an uninfected control (not recorded which). The CDR3 runs from the conserved cysteine through the conserved F or W. Fields, in order: J gene, V gene, CDR3 length, CDR3 protein.

J: TRBJ2-3; V: TRBV6-6; length: 18; CDR3: CASSRLAGGSHGTDTQYF
J: TRBJ1-4; V: TRBV20-1; length: 13; CDR3: CSAPDGGNEKLFF
J: TRBJ2-2; V: TRBV5-1; length: 18; CDR3: CASSLEGQTMINTGELFF
J: TRBJ2-1; V: TRBV10-2; length: 16; CDR3: CASKQGADSSYNEQFF
J: TRBJ2-3; V: TRBV20-1; length: 15; CDR3: CSARRREGAGDTQYF
J: TRBJ2-7; V: TRBV27; length: 11; CDR3: CASSTSGEQYF
J: TRBJ2-5; V: TRBV20-1; length: 11; CDR3: CSARQGETQYF
J: TRBJ1-2; V: TRBV5-1; length: 15; CDR3: CASSSGIREFYGYTF
J: TRBJ2-5; V: TRBV9; length: 14; CDR3: CASSGENSEETQYF
J: TRBJ2-3; V: TRBV11-2; length: 15; CDR3: CASSSGGARADTQYF
J: TRBJ1-4; V: TRBV4-1; length: 13; CDR3: CASSQELGGKLFF
J: TRBJ1-4; V: TRBV4-2; length: 16; CDR3: CASSQEGAPQNEKLFF
J: TRBJ2-1; V: TRBV11-3; length: 17; CDR3: CATHLAGVSQYHNEQFF
J: TRBJ2-1; V: TRBV2; length: 13; CDR3: CAGKRGGLNEQFF
J: TRBJ1-4; V: TRBV20-1; length: 14; CDR3: CSARATGQGARIDF
J: TRBJ1-2; V: TRBV29-1; length: 11; CDR3: CSVDSSYGYTF
J: TRBJ1-6; V: TRBV5-5; length: 13; CDR3: CASSLAPHSPLHF
J: TRBJ2-1; V: TRBV29-1; length: 12; CDR3: CSVGISTNEQFF
J: TRBJ2-1; V: TRBV20-1; length: 14; CDR3: CSARSGGALDEQFF
J: TRBJ2-3; V: TRBV5-1; length: 15; CDR3: CASSVLAGSKDTQYF
J: TRBJ1-4; V: TRBV7-9; length: 14; CDR3: CASSLGQGGEKLFF
J: TRBJ2-5; V: TRBV5-5; length: 15; CDR3: CASSRDASGSGTQYF
J: TRBJ2-3; V: TRBV20-1; length: 12; CDR3: CSASPRGDTQYF
J: TRBJ2-7; V: TRBV19; length: 14; CDR3: CASSIGYRGYEQYF
J: TRBJ2-7; V: TRBV4-1; length: 15; CDR3: CASSQVTGQTYEQYF
J: TRBJ2-1; V: TRBV4-2; length: 17; CDR3: CASSQGVRQGAYNEQFF
J: TRBJ2-1; V: TRBV20-1; length: 17; CDR3: CSARKRGDSIFYNEQFF
J: TRBJ2-1; V: TRBV28; length: 14; CDR3: CASIPDRVGGEQFF
J: TRBJ2-1; V: TRBV20-1; length: 14; CDR3: CSALPGLAKNEQFF
J: TRBJ2-2; V: TRBV7-6; length: 15; CDR3: CASSLRVSYTGELFF
J: TRBJ2-1; V: TRBV7-9; length: 14; CDR3: CASSLDAIYNEQFF
J: TRBJ2-3; V: TRBV11-2; length: 15; CDR3: CASSPDGLVVDTQYF
J: TRBJ2-1; V: TRBV11-3; length: 14; CDR3: CASSPREGYNEQFF
J: TRBJ2-6; V: TRBV6-4; length: 16; CDR3: CASSTPRGSGANVLTF
J: TRBJ2-7; V: TRBV28; length: 15; CDR3: CASSSSLRGIYEQYF
J: TRBJ2-7; V: TRBV6-1; length: 13; CDR3: CASNSYLGYEQYF
J: TRBJ2-1; V: TRBV20-1; length: 16; CDR3: CSAIRGRLAGDDEQFF
J: TRBJ2-6; V: TRBV18; length: 13; CDR3: CASSPQGGNQLAF
J: TRBJ2-2; V: TRBV19; length: 14; CDR3: CATTVGAGSGELFF
J: TRBJ1-5; V: TRBV5-1; length: 13; CDR3: CASRLGDNQPQHF
J: TRBJ2-2; V: TRBV7-8; length: 15; CDR3: CASSPRQGWTGELFF
J: TRBJ2-3; V: TRBV20-1; length: 15; CDR3: CSARESAGGTDTQYF
J: TRBJ1-6; V: TRBV5-1; length: 16; CDR3: CASSLAPSSINSPLHF
J: TRBJ2-7; V: TRBV19; length: 14; CDR3: CASSLDRGGDEQYF
J: TRBJ1-1; V: TRBV4-2; length: 17; CDR3: CASSQSPGQGLSTEAFF
J: TRBJ2-1; V: TRBV4-2; length: 18; CDR3: CASSQDAPTSTNYNEQFF
J: TRBJ2-3; V: TRBV5-1; length: 12; CDR3: CASSLETDTQYF
J: TRBJ1-2; V: TRBV9; length: 14; CDR3: CASSTGPFDYGYTF
J: TRBJ2-7; V: TRBV27; length: 16; CDR3: CASSPWGSGSSYEQYF
J: TRBJ2-7; V: TRBV20-1; length: 17; CDR3: CSAAGAGSREGRYEQYF
J: TRBJ1-2; V: TRBV19; length: 14; CDR3: CASRSPGDSYGYTF
J: TRBJ2-2; V: TRBV7-8; length: 14; CDR3: CASSLVSNTGELFF
J: TRBJ2-1; V: TRBV25-1; length: 15; CDR3: CASSESGGPQNEQFF
J: TRBJ2-4; V: TRBV20-1; length: 14; CDR3: CSARTDWAKNIQYF
J: TRBJ2-1; V: TRBV18; length: 16; CDR3: CASSPGGQTAGAEQFF